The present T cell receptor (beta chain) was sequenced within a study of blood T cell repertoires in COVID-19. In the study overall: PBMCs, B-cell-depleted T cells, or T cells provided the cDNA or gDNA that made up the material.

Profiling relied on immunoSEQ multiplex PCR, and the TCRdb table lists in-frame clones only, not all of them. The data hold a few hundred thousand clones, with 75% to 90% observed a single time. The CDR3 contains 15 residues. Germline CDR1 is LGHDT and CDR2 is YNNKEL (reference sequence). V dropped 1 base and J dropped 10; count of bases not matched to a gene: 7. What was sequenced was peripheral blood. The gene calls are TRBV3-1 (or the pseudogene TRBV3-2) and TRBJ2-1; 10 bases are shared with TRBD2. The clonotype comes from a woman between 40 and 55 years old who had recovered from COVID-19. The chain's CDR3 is CASSQGGLAIEEQFF. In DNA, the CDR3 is TGTGCCAGCAGCCAAGGGGGACTAGCGATAGAAGAGCAGTTCTTC.